These 13 T cell receptor beta chains were sequenced from one sample in a study of blood T cell repertoires in COVID-19. Assay: immunoSEQ multiplex PCR; the TCRdb copy retains only in-frame clones and omits some. The sample lists a few hundred thousand clones, about 88% seen once, with about 0.94% in the top ten. Sequencing was performed on PBMCs or T cells enriched from blood (not recorded which). Receptor source: a woman aged 25 to 39 who had been exposed to COVID-19.

The chain recombines TRBV19 with TRBJ1-5, with D hard to call. Germline CDR1 is LNHDA and CDR2 is SQIVND (reference sequence). The germline V and J ends were trimmed by 3 bases and 3 bases, with 3 bases remaining between them. The CDR3 loop spans 12 amino acids. Here the CDR3 DNA reads TGTGCCAGTAGTATTAACAATCAGCCCCAGCATTTT. This encodes CASSINNQPQHF.

This rearrangement joins TRBV4-1 to TRBJ2-7; 7 bases agree with TRBD2. From germline, CDR1 is MGHRA and CDR2 YSYEKL. The V gene end was trimmed by 2 bases and the J gene end by 6 bases; junction bases not matched to a gene: 7. The CDR3 contains 14 residues. DNA for the CDR3: TGCGCCAGCAGCCAACCAGCGGGAACGGGCGAGCAGTACTTC. Amino acid sequence: CASSQPAGTGEQYF.

This chain joins TRBV18 and TRBJ1-1, with 11 bases lining up with TRBD1. J gave up 1 base and V 6 bases, and 4 bases lay outside the gene matches. CDR1 and CDR2 (germline): KGHSH, LQKENI. The CDR3 is made up of 15 amino acids. CDR3 amino acids: CASSQDRGQNTEAFF. The CDR3 DNA reads as TGTGCCAGCTCGCAGGACAGGGGGCAGAACACTGAAGCTTTCTTT.

The chain joins TRBV5-1 to TRBJ2-2; 12 nucleotides agree with TRBD2. The CDR3 runs to 17 residues. V dropped 0 bases and J dropped 6; count of bases not matched to a gene: 6. Germline V lookup: CDR1 SGHRS, CDR2 YFSETQ. The CDR3 DNA sequence: TGCGCCAGCAGCTTGGGTACTAGCGGGAGGAATCCCGGGGAGCTGTTTTTT. Its protein product is CASSLGTSGRNPGELFF.

Only one count was recorded for this clone. The chain joins TRBV28 to TRBJ1-2; 8 bases align to TRBD1. The germline V gene encodes CDR1 MDHEN and CDR2 SYDVKM. V lost 5 bases and J lost 4; bases outside the gene matches: 3. This CDR3 contains 13 residues. CDR3 loop: CASSDGTGYGYTF. In DNA, the CDR3 is TGTGCCAGCAGTGATGGGACAGGCTATGGCTACACCTTC.

This rearrangement joins TRBV2 to TRBJ1-2; 12 nucleotides agree with TRBD1. From germline, CDR1 is SNHLY and CDR2 FYNNEI. This CDR3 comprises 15 residues. V lost 5 bases to trimming and J lost 4 bases; unmatched junction nucleotides: 5. The CDR3 loop is CASSRDRGPLYGYTF. CDR3 nucleotide sequence: TGTGCCAGCAGTAGGGACAGGGGGCCCCTCTATGGCTACACCTTC.

The rearrangement links TRBV20-1 to TRBJ2-7; TRBD2 agrees at 12 bases. J gave up 3 bases and V 3 bases, and 9 bases lay outside the gene matches. CDR1 and CDR2 from the germline V gene are DFQATT and SNEGSKA (reference sequence). This CDR3 spans 16 amino acids. The CDR3: CSASPLTSGRGYEQYF. The CDR3 DNA is TGCAGTGCTAGTCCCTTGACTAGCGGGAGAGGCTACGAGCAGTACTTC.

This clone appeared a few times. The V call is TRBV7-6, the J call TRBJ2-1; D is unclear. Trimming removed 1 base at V and 6 bases at J, with 13 bases between. Germline CDR1 SGHVS, CDR2 FNYEAQ. This CDR3 comprises 15 residues. This CDR3 reads CASSLVGSTGNEQFF. DNA for the CDR3: TGTGCCAGCAGCTTAGTAGGTAGCACGGGCAATGAGCAGTTCTTC.

This chain connects TRBV11-3 to TRBJ2-7, with 7 bases that match TRBD2. Trimming cost V 5 bases and J 3 bases; bases outside gene matches: 10. Germline V lookup: CDR1 SGHNT, CDR2 YENEEA. CDR3 length: 15 residues. The CDR3 loop reads CASSPRGVTLYEQYF. For the CDR3, the DNA is TGTGCCAGCAGCCCCCGGGGGGTCACGCTCTACGAGCAGTACTTC. The full variable domain, rest sourced from reference TRBV11-3 and TRBJ2-7, is EAGVVQSPRYKIIEKKQPVAFWCNPISGHNTLYWYLQNLGQGPELLIRYENEEAVDDSQLPKDRFSAERLKGVDSTLKIQPAELGDSAVYLCASSPRGVTLYEQYFGPGTRLTVT.

This clone was recorded a few times. CDR3 coding DNA: TGTGCCATTCACCGGGACAGGGGCGACTATGGCTACACCTTC. It yields the protein CAIHRDRGDYGYTF. This chain joins TRBV28 and TRBJ1-2; 10 bases fit TRBD1. J lost 3 bases, V lost 10 bases, and 8 bases had no gene match. This CDR3 has 14 residues. The germline V gene has CDR1 MDHEN and CDR2 SYDVKM.

This clone came up a few times. The rearrangement joins TRBV18 to TRBJ1-5; D gene uncertain. This CDR3 has 15 amino acids. Deletions cut 2 bases from V and 7 bases from J, with 15 bases between. In germline, CDR1 is KGHSH, CDR2 LQKENI. The CDR3 region has the DNA TGTGCCAGCTCACCATTCGGCCGCGGAGAGCAGCCCCAGCATTTT. This codes for CASSPFGRGEQPQHF.

This chain uses TRBV27 with TRBJ2-7, with D tentatively TRBD2 (6 bases). This CDR3 is built from 13 residues. From germline, CDR1 is MNHEY and CDR2 SMNVEV (reference sequence). V gave up 2 bases and J gave up 2 bases, with 7 bases separating them. As DNA, the CDR3 is TGTGCCAGCAGTTTAACGGGGGCCTACGAGCAGTACTTC. Residues: CASSLTGAYEQYF.

The chain's CDR3 is CASSQDGQGANSQPQHF. The CDR3 bases are TGCGCCAGCAGCCAAGACGGACAGGGGGCTAATAGTCAGCCCCAGCATTTT. V and J are TRBV4-1 and TRBJ1-5, with TRBD1 matching over 11 bases. Trimming removed 0 bases from V and 6 bases from J; junction bases left unmatched: 7. Germline CDR1 and CDR2: MGHRA and YSYEKL. The CDR3 has 17 residues.